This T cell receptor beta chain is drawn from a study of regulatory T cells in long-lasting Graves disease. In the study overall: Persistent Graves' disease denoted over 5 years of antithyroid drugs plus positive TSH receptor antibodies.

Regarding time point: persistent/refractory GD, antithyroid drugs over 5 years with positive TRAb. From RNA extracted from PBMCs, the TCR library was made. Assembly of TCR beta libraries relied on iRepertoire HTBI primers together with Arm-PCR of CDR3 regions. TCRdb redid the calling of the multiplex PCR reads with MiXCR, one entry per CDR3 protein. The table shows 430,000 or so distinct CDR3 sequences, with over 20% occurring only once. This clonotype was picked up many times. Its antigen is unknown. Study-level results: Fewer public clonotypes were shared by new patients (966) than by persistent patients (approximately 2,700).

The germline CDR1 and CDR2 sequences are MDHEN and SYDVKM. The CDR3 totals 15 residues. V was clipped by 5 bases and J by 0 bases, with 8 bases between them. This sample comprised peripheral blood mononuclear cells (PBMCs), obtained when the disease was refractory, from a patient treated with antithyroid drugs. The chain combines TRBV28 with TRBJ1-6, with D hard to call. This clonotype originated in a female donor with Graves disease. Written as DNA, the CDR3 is TGTGCCAGCAGTCTCTCCGACTCCTATAATTCACCCCTCCACTTT. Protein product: CASSLSDSYNSPLHF.